These 17 T cell receptor beta chains originate from one sample sequenced in a study of blood T cell repertoires in COVID-19. Clones were read by immunoSEQ multiplex PCR, and TCRdb kept only the in-frame ones, dropping some. The sample includes hundreds of thousands of clones, more than 80% seen only once; the top ten take roughly 1%. Sequencing used PBMCs or T cells enriched from blood (not recorded which). The receptors here all came from a man younger than 35 who had recovered from COVID-19.

The CDR3 protein is CASSHPGHTDTQYF. The DNA of the CDR3 is TGTGCCAGCAGCCATCCGGGTCACACAGATACGCAGTATTTT. The chain uses TRBV3-1 (or the pseudogene TRBV3-2) and TRBJ2-3; D gene uncertain. Trimming took 3 bases from V and 2 from J, leaving 9 bases between them. CDR1 LGHDT and CDR2 YNNKEL come from the germline V gene (reference sequence). The CDR3 runs to 14 residues.

The table lists this clone with a count of one. The chain joins TRBV11-2 to TRBJ1-6; D gene uncertain. Germline V gene sequence: CDR1 SGHAT, CDR2 FQNNGV. CDR3 length: 14 amino acids. The V end was cut by 1 base, the J end by 9 bases, with 10 bases between. CDR3 sequence reads: CASSLGQAGSPLHF. CDR3 DNA sequence: TGTGCCAGCAGCTTAGGGCAGGCAGGTTCACCCCTCCACTTT. Together with reference TRBV11-2 and TRBJ1-6, the CDR3 gives the full variable domain: EAGVAQSPRYKIIEKRQSVAFWCNPISGHATLYWYQQILGQGPKLLIQFQNNGVVDDSQLPKDRFSAERLKGVDSTLKIQPAKLEDSAVYLCASSLGQAGSPLHFGNGTRLTVT.

CDR3 coding DNA: TGTGCCTGGATTACTAGCGGGAGAAAAACCGGGGAGCTGTTTTTT. Protein product: CAWITSGRKTGELFF. The genes are TRBV30 and TRBJ2-2; 11 positions match TRBD2. The V gene end was trimmed by 4 bases and the J gene end by 5 bases; junction bases not matched to a gene: 6. The CDR3 loop spans 15 amino acids. CDR1 is GTSNPN and CDR2 is SVGIG in the germline V gene (reference sequence).

The chain links TRBV28 to TRBJ1-2; unclear D gene. CDR1 and CDR2 (germline): MDHEN, SYDVKM. CDR3 length: 10 residues. Trimming took 3 bases from V and 6 from J, leaving 2 bases between them. The CDR3 reads CASSFNGYTF. CDR3 nucleotides: TGTGCCAGCAGTTTTAATGGCTACACCTTC.

J is TRBJ2-3 and V is TRBV3-1 (or the pseudogene TRBV3-2); a possible D gene is TRBD2 (7 bases). The CDR3 contains 16 residues. Germline V gene lookup returns CDR1 LGHDT and CDR2 YNNKEL (reference sequence). Trimming took off 1 base at V and 3 bases at J, with 14 bases between the two ends. CDR3 region: CASSQVRGAPTDTQYF. CDR3 nucleotides: TGTGCCAGCAGCCAAGTTCGGGGGGCGCCTACAGATACGCAGTATTTT.

The V and J genes are TRBV5-4 and TRBJ1-6, with 9 positions matching TRBD1. Germline V lookup: CDR1 SGHNT, CDR2 YYREEE (reference sequence). V lost 4 bases, J lost 7 bases, and 3 bases stayed unmatched. The length of the CDR3 is 14 residues. The CDR3 DNA reads as TGTGCCAGCAGCCCAGGACAGGGGAATTCACCCCTCCACTTT. This codes for CASSPGQGNSPLHF.

V is TRBV5-1 and J is TRBJ2-5, with a possible D match to TRBD2 (6 bases). CDR1 and CDR2 from the germline V gene are SGHRS and YFSETQ. The CDR3 totals 14 residues. V was pared by 0 bases and J by 1 base, with 7 bases between. CDR3 in DNA: TGCGCCAGCAGCTTGGGGGACTTCCAAGAGACCCAGTACTTC. This codes for CASSLGDFQETQYF.

V and J are TRBV18 and TRBJ1-1, with D possibly being TRBD1 (5 bases). CDR3 size: 14 residues. The ends were cut back, 3 bases at V and 5 bases at J, with 13 bases in the middle. Germline V CDR1 and CDR2: KGHSH, LQKENI. The CDR3 coding sequence is TGTGCCAGCTCACCCGGGGCCGCGGGAACTGAAGCTTTCTTT. Its translation is CASSPGAAGTEAFF.

The rearrangement links TRBV13 to TRBJ2-7; a possible D gene is TRBD1 (6 bases). The CDR3 covers 17 residues. In germline, CDR1 is PRHDT, CDR2 FYEKMQ (reference sequence). Trimming left V 5 bases short and J 4 bases short, with 24 bases between. The CDR3 region has the DNA TGTGCCAGCAGCCTCAGCTTGACAGGACTTTCGAGTTACGAGCAGTACTTC. Translated, it gives CASSLSLTGLSSYEQYF.

DNA for the CDR3: TGTGCCAGCAGTCGCGCGGGGGGTCATGGCTACACCTTC. It is translated as CASSRAGGHGYTF. The chain couples TRBV27 to TRBJ1-2; weak D call: TRBD1 (5 bases). The CDR3 is made up of 13 amino acids. From germline, CDR1 is MNHEY and CDR2 SMNVEV (reference sequence). Trimming removed 5 bases at V and 6 bases at J, with 13 bases between.

This clone has just a few counts. The J gene is TRBJ1-2, the V gene TRBV29-1; possible D gene TRBD1, 5 bases. Trimming took off 3 bases at V and 7 bases at J, with 15 bases between the two ends. The CDR3 runs to 13 residues. Germline CDR1 reads SQVTM; CDR2 reads ANQGSEA. The CDR3 nucleotides read TGCAGCGTTGATCAGGGCGGAGGGAGTGGCTACACCTTC. This codes for CSVDQGGGSGYTF.

The chain employs TRBV18 and TRBJ1-5; D is unresolved. The CDR3 has 12 amino acids. CDR1 and CDR2 (germline): KGHSH, LQKENI. V lost 5 bases and J lost 5, with 7 bases in between. The CDR3 protein is CASSSTDQPQHF. The DNA of the CDR3 is TGTGCCAGCTCAAGCACAGATCAGCCCCAGCATTTT.

This chain links TRBV5-1 with TRBJ2-1, with TRBD1 matching 7 bases. CDR1 SGHRS and CDR2 YFSETQ come from the germline V gene. V lost 4 bases, J lost 5 bases, and 9 bases stayed unmatched. The CDR3 runs 15 residues. CDR3 sequence (DNA): TGCGCCAGCAGCGACCCCGGGACAGCTGACAATGAGCAGTTCTTC. Its protein is CASSDPGTADNEQFF.

This chain uses TRBV7-2 with TRBJ1-4; D gene uncertain. The V gene lost 6 bases and the J gene lost 2 bases, with 10 bases spanning the gap. Per the germline V gene, CDR1 is SGHTA and CDR2 is FQGNSA. This CDR3 contains 14 residues. The CDR3 DNA reads TGTGCCAGCAGTCACGGGAGTACTAATGAAAAACTGTTTTTT. It codes for CASSHGSTNEKLFF.

This rearrangement joins TRBV9 to TRBJ1-1; no reliable D call. Germline V CDR1 and CDR2: SGDLS, YYNGEE. The CDR3 is made up of 15 amino acids. Trimming left V 0 bases short and J 1 base short, with 10 bases between. The CDR3 DNA reads TGTGCCAGCAGCGTAGGTAACAGAAAGAACACTGAAGCTTTCTTT. Translating gives CASSVGNRKNTEAFF.

The rearrangement links TRBV27 to TRBJ2-7, with 8 bases lining up with TRBD1. The J segment lost 2 bases and the V segment lost 6 bases, leaving 18 bases of the junction unmatched. This CDR3 is built from 18 residues. Germline CDR1 MNHEY, CDR2 SMNVEV (reference sequence). CDR3 nucleotide sequence: TGTGCCAGCAGCCCTGCGGACAGGGTGATGGGGTCCCCCTACGAGCAGTACTTC. Protein sequence: CASSPADRVMGSPYEQYF.

This clone was seen once. The J gene is TRBJ2-7, the V gene TRBV10-3; D perhaps matches TRBD2 (6 bases). The CDR3 sequence is 14 residues long. The V end was cut by 8 bases, the J end by 0 bases, with 14 bases between. Germline V CDR1 and CDR2: ENHRY, SYGVKD. CDR3 in amino acids: CAISGEGSSYEQYF. Here the CDR3 DNA reads TGTGCCATCTCGGGAGAAGGTAGCTCCTACGAGCAGTACTTC.